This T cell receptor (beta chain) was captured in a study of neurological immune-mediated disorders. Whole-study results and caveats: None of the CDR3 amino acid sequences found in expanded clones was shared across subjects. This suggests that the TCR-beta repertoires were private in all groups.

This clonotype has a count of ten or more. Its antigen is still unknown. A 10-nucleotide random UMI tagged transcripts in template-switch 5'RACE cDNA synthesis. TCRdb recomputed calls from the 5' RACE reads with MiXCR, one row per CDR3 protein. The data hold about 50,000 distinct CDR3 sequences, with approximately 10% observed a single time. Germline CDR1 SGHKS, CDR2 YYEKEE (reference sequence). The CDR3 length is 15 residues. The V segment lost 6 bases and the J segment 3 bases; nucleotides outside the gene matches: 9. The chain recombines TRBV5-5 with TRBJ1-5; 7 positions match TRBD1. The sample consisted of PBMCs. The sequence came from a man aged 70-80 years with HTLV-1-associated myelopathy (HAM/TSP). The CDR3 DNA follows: TGTGCCAGCACCCAATCAGGGGGGCACAATCAGCCCCAGCATTTT. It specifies CASTQSGGHNQPQHF.